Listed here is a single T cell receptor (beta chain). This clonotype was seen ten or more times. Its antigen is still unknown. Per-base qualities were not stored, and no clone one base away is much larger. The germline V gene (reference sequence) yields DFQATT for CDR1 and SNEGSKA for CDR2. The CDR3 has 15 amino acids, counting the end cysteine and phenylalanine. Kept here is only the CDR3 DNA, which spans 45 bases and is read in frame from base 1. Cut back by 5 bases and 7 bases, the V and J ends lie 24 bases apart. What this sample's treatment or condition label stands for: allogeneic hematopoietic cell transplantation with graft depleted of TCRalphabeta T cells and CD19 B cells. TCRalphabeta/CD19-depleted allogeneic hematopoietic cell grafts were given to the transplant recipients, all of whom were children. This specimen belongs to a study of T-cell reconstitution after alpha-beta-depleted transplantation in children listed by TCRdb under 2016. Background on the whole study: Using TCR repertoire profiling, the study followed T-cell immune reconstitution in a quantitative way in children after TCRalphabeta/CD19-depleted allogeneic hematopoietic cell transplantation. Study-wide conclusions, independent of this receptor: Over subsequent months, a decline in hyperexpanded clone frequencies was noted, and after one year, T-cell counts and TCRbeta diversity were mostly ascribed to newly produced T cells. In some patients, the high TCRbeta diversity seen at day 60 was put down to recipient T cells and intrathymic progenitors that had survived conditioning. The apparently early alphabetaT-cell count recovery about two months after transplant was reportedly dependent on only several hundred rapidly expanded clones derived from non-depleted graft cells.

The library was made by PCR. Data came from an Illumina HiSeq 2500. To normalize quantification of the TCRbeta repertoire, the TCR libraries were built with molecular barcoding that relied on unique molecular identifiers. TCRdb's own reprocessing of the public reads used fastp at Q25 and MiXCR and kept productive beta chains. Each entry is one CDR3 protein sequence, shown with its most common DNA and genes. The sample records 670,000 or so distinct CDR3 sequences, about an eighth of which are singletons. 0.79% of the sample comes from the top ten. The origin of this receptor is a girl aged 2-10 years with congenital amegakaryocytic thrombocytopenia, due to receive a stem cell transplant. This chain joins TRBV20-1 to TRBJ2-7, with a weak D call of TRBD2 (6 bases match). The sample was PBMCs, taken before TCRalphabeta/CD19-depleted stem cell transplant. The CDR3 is CSAVYPGLVLREQYF. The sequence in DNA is TGCAGTGCTGTCTATCCGGGACTCGTCCTACGGGAGCAGTACTTC.